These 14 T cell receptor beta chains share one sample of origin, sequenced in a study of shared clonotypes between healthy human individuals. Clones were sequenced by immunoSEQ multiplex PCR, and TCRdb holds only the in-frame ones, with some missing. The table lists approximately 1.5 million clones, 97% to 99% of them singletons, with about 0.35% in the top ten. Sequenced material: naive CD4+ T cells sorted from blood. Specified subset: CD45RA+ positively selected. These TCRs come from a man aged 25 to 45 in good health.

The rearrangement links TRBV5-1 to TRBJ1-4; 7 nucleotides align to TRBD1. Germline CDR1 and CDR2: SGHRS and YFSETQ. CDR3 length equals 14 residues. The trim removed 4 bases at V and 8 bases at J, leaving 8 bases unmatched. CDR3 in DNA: TGCGCCAGCAGCCCCAGACAGGGCAGCGAAAAACTGTTTTTT. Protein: CASSPRQGSEKLFF.

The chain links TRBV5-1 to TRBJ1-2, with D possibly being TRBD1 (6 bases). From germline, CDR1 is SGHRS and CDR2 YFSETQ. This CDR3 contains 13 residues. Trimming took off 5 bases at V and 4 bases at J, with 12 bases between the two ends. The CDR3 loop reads CASSGQFPYGYTF. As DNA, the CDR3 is TGCGCCAGCAGTGGACAGTTTCCCTATGGCTACACCTTC.

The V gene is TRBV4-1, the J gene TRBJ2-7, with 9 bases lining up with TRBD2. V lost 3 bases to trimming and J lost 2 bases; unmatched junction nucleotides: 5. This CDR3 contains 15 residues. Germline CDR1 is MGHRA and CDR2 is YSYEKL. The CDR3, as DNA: TGCGCCAGCAGCCACATGACTAGCGGAACCTACGAGCAGTACTTC. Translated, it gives CASSHMTSGTYEQYF.

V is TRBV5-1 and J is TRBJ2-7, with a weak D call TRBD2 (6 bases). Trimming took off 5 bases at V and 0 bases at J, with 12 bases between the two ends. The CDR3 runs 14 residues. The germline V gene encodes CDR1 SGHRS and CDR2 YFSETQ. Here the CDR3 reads CASRGEEVSYEQYF. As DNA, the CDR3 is TGCGCCAGCAGAGGGGAGGAAGTCTCCTACGAGCAGTACTTC.

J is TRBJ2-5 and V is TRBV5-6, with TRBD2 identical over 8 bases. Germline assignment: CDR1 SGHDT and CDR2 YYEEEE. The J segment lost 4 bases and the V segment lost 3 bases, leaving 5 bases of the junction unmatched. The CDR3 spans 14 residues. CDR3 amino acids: CASSSERELETQYF. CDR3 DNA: TGTGCCAGCAGCTCGGAGCGGGAGTTAGAGACCCAGTACTTC. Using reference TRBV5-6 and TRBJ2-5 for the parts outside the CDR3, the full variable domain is DAGVTQSPTHLIKTRGQQVTLRCSPKSGHDTVSWYQQALGQGPQFIFQYYEEEERQRGNFPDRFSGHQFPNYSSELNVNALLLGDSALYLCASSSERELETQYFGPGTRLLVL.

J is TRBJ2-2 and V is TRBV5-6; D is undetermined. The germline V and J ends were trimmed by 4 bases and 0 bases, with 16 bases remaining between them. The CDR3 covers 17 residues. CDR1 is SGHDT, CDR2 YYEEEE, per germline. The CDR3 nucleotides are TGTGCCAGCAGCCTGCCCCATGAAGGGTCGAACACCGGGGAGCTGTTTTTT. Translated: CASSLPHEGSNTGELFF.

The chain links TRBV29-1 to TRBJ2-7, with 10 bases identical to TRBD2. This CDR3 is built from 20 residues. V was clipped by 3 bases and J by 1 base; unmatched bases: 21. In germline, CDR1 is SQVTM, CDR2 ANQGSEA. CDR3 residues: CSVDGLAGVQATLPSYEQYF. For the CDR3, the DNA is TGCAGCGTTGATGGTCTAGCGGGAGTTCAGGCGACCTTGCCGTCCTACGAGCAGTACTTC.

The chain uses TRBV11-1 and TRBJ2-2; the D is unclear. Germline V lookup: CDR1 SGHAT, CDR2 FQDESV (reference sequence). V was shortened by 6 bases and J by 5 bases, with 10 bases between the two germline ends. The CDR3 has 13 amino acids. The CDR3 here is CASSSQGTGELFF. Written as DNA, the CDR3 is TGTGCCAGCAGTTCCCAAGGGACCGGGGAGCTGTTTTTT.

The DNA for the CDR3 is TGTGCCAGCAGCTTGAATGTGGCCAACAGCATCTACACCTTC. The encoded protein is CASSLNVANSIYTF. This sequence joins TRBV5-4 and TRBJ1-2; D is unclear. Between the trimmed V and J ends, which lost 1 base and 10 bases, there was a span of 17 bases. Per germline, CDR1 SGHNT and CDR2 YYREEE (reference sequence). The length of the CDR3 is 14 residues.

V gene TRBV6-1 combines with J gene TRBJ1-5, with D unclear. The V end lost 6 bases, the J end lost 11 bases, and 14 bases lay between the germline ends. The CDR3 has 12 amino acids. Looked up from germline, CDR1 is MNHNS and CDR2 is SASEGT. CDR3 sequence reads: CASSPGPLAQHF. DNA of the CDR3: TGTGCCAGCAGCCCCGGCCCTCTGGCCCAGCATTTT.

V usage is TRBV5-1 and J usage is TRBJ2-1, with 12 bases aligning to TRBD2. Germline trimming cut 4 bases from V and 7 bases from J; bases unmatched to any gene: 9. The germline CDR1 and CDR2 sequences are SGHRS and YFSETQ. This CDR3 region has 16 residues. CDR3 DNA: TGCGCCAGCAGCCAGTACGGGACTAGCGGGCCGAATGAGCAGTTCTTC. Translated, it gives CASSQYGTSGPNEQFF.

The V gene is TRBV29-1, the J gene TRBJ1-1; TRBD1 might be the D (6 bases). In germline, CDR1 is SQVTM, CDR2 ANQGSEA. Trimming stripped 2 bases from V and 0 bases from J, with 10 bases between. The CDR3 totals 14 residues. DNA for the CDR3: TGCAGCGTTGAAAGGAGGGGGATGAACACTGAAGCTTTCTTT. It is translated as CSVERRGMNTEAFF.

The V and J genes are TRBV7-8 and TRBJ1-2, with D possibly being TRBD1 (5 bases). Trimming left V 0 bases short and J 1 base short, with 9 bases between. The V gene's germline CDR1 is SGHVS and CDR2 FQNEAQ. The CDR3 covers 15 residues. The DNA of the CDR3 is TGTGCCAGCAGCTTAGCGGAGACAGTTAACTATGGCTACACCTTC. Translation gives CASSLAETVNYGYTF.

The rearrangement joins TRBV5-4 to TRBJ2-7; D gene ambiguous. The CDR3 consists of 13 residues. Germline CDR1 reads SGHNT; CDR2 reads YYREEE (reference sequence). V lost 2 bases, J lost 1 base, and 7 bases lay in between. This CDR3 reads CASSLAQSYEQYF. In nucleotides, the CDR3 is TGTGCCAGCAGCTTAGCACAGTCCTACGAGCAGTACTTC. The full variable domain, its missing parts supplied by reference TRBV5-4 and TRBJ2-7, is ETGVTQSPTHLIKTRGQQVTLRCSSQSGHNTVSWYQQALGQGPQFIFQYYREEENGRGNFPPRFSGLQFPNYSSELNVNALELDDSALYLCASSLAQSYEQYFGPGTRLTVT.